A few counts support the clone carrying this TCR beta chain. Its antigen is not identified. The data were obtained in a study of human T cells and chemical hapten exposure. Overall study: TCR yields per sample varied, mainly owing to small pooled library volume differences.

CDR3 length: 14 amino acids. With 4 bases clipped from V and 7 bases from J, the junction kept 6 bases outside the gene matches. Germline assignment: CDR1 SGHTA and CDR2 FQGNSA. Points from the study as a whole: Once DPC sensitization occurred, TCRs above 1 in 1000 frequency showed no change.

Unfractionated whole blood served as the source for total RNA extraction. The library gave individual cDNA molecules unique molecular identifiers. In the original workflow: The median was 95,638 TCRs per sample, ranging roughly 20,000 to 750,000. Using its own MiXCR run on the reads, TCRdb lists one record per CDR3 protein. These V and J calls originate from TCRdb's pipeline instead of the authors' own analysis. This sample has about 120,000 distinct CDR3 sequences, with more than 8.5% found just once. The sequenced sample consisted of whole blood. The receptor was derived from a human donor in good health. Some clones in this sample may be carry-over from other donors' samples. The V call is TRBV7-2, the J call TRBJ1-3, with TRBD1 identical over 8 bases. For the CDR3, the DNA is TGTGCCAGCAGCTCTCGGACAGGGTCCAACACCATATATTTT. Protein: CASSSRTGSNTIYF.